Below are 22 T cell receptor beta chains sequenced from a single sample in a study of cytomegalovirus exposure and HLA in healthy donors. With 60 Vbeta and 13 Jbeta primers, the PCR was carried out. Method: immunoSEQ multiplex PCR; TCRdb's copy keeps in-frame clones and lacks some. The sample includes 100,000 to 150,000 clones, 70% to 80% seen only once; the top ten take about 2.7%. The sample comprised PBMCs. The receptors were sampled from a woman aged 55-70 years in good health and CMV-seropositive.

The chain couples TRBV11-1 to TRBJ1-1; D is unresolved. The V end was cut by 0 bases, the J end by 4 bases, with 6 bases between. Germline V gene data show CDR1 as SGHAT and CDR2 as FQDESV (reference sequence). The CDR3 runs 13 residues. In nucleotides, the CDR3 is TGTGCCAGCAGCTTAGCGCGCGGCACTGAAGCTTTCTTT. It specifies CASSLARGTEAFF.

The gene calls are TRBV28 and TRBJ1-1; D not resolved. V was pared by 7 bases and J by 6 bases, with 18 bases between. This CDR3 is 14 amino acids long. The germline CDR1 and CDR2 sequences are MDHEN and SYDVKM. CDR3 DNA sequence: TGTGCCAGCACCCTCGGAGGGTCAGCTCCTGAAGCTTTCTTT. The encoded protein is CASTLGGSAPEAFF.

The genes are TRBV7-9 and TRBJ1-2, with 10 bases aligning to TRBD1. There are 16 residues in the CDR3. Germline-derived CDR1 and CDR2 are SEHNR and FQNEAQ (reference sequence). After removal of 1 base from V and 6 bases from J, the junction contained 8 bases not matched to a gene. The CDR3, as DNA: TGTGCCAGCAGCTTAGGCCGGGACAGGGGACTTAATGGCTACACCTTC. It specifies CASSLGRDRGLNGYTF.

As for this clone: Compared with germline, one end of the junction differs, possibly owing to a read error. V is TRBV7-3 and J is TRBJ1-6; 7 bases map to TRBD1. The CDR3 has 16 amino acids. Germline CDR1 is SGHTA and CDR2 is FQGTGA. Written as DNA, the CDR3 is TGTGCCAGCAGCGTAACAGGGGTCAGTTATAATTCACCCCTCCACTTT. Protein product: CASSVTGVSYNSPLHF.

In this sample, this clone turned up a few times. This chain connects TRBV5-6 to TRBJ2-3, with TRBD2 identical over 12 bases. This CDR3 is built from 16 residues. Germline loops: CDR1 SGHDT, CDR2 YYEEEE. Germline trimming cut 3 bases from V and 5 bases from J; bases unmatched to any gene: 7. CDR3 loop: CASSSWTSGAGDTQYF. DNA of the CDR3: TGTGCCAGCAGCTCTTGGACTAGCGGGGCGGGAGATACGCAGTATTTT. Drawing the rest from reference TRBV5-6 and TRBJ2-3, the complete variable domain is DAGVTQSPTHLIKTRGQQVTLRCSPKSGHDTVSWYQQALGQGPQFIFQYYEEEERQRGNFPDRFSGHQFPNYSSELNVNALLLGDSALYLCASSSWTSGAGDTQYFGPGTRLTVL.

The chain couples TRBV25-1 to TRBJ2-2; 11 bases align to TRBD2. Looked up from germline, CDR1 is MGHDK and CDR2 is SYGVNS. Germline trimming cut 6 bases from V and 0 bases from J; bases unmatched to any gene: 6. The CDR3 consists of 17 residues. The CDR3 nucleotides read TGTGCCAGCAGGGGTCCGGGACTAGCGGCGAACACCGGGGAGCTGTTTTTT. Translated: CASRGPGLAANTGELFF.

This sequence joins TRBV6-1 and TRBJ1-2; 8 bases are shared with TRBD1. The V and J ends lost 2 bases and 8 bases, in that order; junction bases with no gene match: 4. The germline CDR1 and CDR2 sequences are MNHNS and SASEGT. This CDR3 has 13 residues. DNA for the CDR3: TGTGCCAGCAGTGAATTACAGGGGGGCGGCTACACCTTC. Translated: CASSELQGGGYTF.

The V and J genes are TRBV6-1 and TRBJ1-5; TRBD1 agrees at 7 bases. The V gene's germline CDR1 is MNHNS and CDR2 SASEGT. CDR3 length: 16 amino acids. Trimming cost V 2 bases and J 3 bases; bases outside gene matches: 7. CDR3 protein: CASSESSGGPNQPQHF. Here the CDR3 DNA reads TGTGCCAGCAGTGAATCTTCAGGGGGACCCAATCAGCCCCAGCATTTT.

This clone was counted between two and nine times. The rearrangement links TRBV9 to TRBJ2-3; TRBD1 matches 8 bases. Germline V lookup: CDR1 SGDLS, CDR2 YYNGEE. The CDR3 has 17 amino acids. V dropped 4 bases and J dropped 2; count of bases not matched to a gene: 12. DNA for the CDR3: TGTGCCAGCAGCCTGAGGCAGGGGGCTAGGGTCACAGATACGCAGTATTTT. It specifies CASSLRQGARVTDTQYF.

This chain connects TRBV19 to TRBJ2-5; 7 bases are a match to TRBD1. Germline V gives CDR1 LNHDA, CDR2 SQIVND (reference sequence). V was clipped by 5 bases and J by 2 bases; unmatched bases: 11. This CDR3 is 16 amino acids long. In DNA form, the CDR3 reads TGTGCCAGTAGTGACCCTGCGACAGGGTTACAAGAGACCCAGTACTTC. It yields the protein CASSDPATGLQETQYF.

The gene calls are TRBV7-9 and TRBJ2-7; the match to TRBD1 covers 7 bases. Germline-derived CDR1 and CDR2 are SEHNR and FQNEAQ (reference sequence). This CDR3 is 13 amino acids long. Trimming took 7 bases from V and 3 from J; bases not matched to a gene: 6. The CDR3 coding sequence is TGTGCCAGCACAGGGCAGGGGGACTACGAGCAGTACTTC. As protein: CASTGQGDYEQYF.

V and J are TRBV28 and TRBJ2-5, with a weak D call TRBD1 (5 bases). The CDR3 is 13 residues long. Trimming took off 6 bases at V and 5 bases at J, with 13 bases between the two ends. CDR1 MDHEN and CDR2 SYDVKM come from the germline V gene. The CDR3 nucleotides read TGTGCCAGCAGGTTAGGGGCCAGGGAGACCCAGTACTTC. It encodes CASRLGARETQYF. The variable domain in full, completed from reference TRBV28 and TRBJ2-5, reads DVKVTQSSRYLVKRTGEKVFLECVQDMDHENMFWYRQDPGLGLRLIYFSYDVKMKEKGDIPEGYSVSREKKERFSLILESASTNQTSMYLCASRLGARETQYFGPGTRLLVL.

V gene TRBV10-2 combines with J gene TRBJ2-1, with a tentative D call TRBD1 (5 bases). Looked up from germline, CDR1 is WSHSY and CDR2 is SAAADI. Deletions cut 4 bases from V and 4 bases from J, with 14 bases between. CDR3 size: 15 residues. Here the CDR3 reads CASSVYDRVYNEQFF. The CDR3 DNA reads as TGCGCCAGCAGTGTTTACGACAGAGTTTACAATGAGCAGTTCTTC.

CDR3 DNA sequence: TGTGCCAGCAGCCCACGAGGGGGGGCGCCGAGGGGCTACACCTTC. Encoded protein: CASSPRGGAPRGYTF. The rearrangement joins TRBV5-4 to TRBJ1-2, with a tentative D call TRBD1 (6 bases). Trimming left V 4 bases short and J 8 bases short, with 21 bases between. Germline lookup yields CDR1 SGHNT and CDR2 YYREEE (reference sequence). CDR3 length: 15 residues.

This clone was seen a handful of times. Here the CDR3 DNA reads TGTGCCAGCAGCTTAATTGTGGGTAGCGGTGGCTCCTACAATGAGCAGTTCTTC. This translates into CASSLIVGSGGSYNEQFF. The rearrangement links TRBV11-2 to TRBJ2-1, with D maybe TRBD2 (6 bases). Germline CDR1 SGHAT, CDR2 FQNNGV. V was cut by 2 bases and J by 0 bases, with 17 bases left in between. CDR3 length equals 18 residues.

V usage is TRBV9 and J usage is TRBJ1-2; D is undetermined. Looked up from germline, CDR1 is SGDLS and CDR2 is YYNGEE. The V end was cut by 0 bases, the J end by 4 bases, with 13 bases between. This CDR3 is built from 15 residues. This CDR3 reads CASSVARVGSYGYTF. Written as DNA, the CDR3 is TGTGCCAGCAGCGTAGCCCGCGTCGGGAGCTATGGCTACACCTTC.

As for this clone: One junction end disagrees with the germline gene, perhaps due to a read error. The chain is built from TRBV7-9 and TRBJ2-5, with TRBD1 matching over 7 bases. The CDR3 runs to 16 residues. Germline CDR1 reads SEHNR; CDR2 reads FQNEAQ (reference sequence). The CDR3 bases are TGTTCCAGCAGCCCCGGGACAGTAAAAATGGCAGAGACCCAGTACTTC. Protein: CSSSPGTVKMAETQYF.

The chain joins TRBV19 to TRBJ2-2; D might be TRBD2 (7 bases). Germline V gene sequence: CDR1 LNHDA, CDR2 SQIVND (reference sequence). Trimming removed 9 bases at V and 4 bases at J, with 12 bases between. CDR3 length: 13 amino acids. The CDR3 loop is CASLGGVTGELFF. DNA of the CDR3: TGTGCCAGCCTAGGGGGGGTCACCGGGGAGCTGTTTTTT.

This clone was observed a few times. The V call is TRBV7-6, the J call TRBJ1-4; no clear D. The germline gives CDR1 SGHVS, CDR2 FNYEAQ. V lost 1 base and J lost 3, with 6 bases in between. The CDR3 has 14 residues. The CDR3 loop reads CASSLVPANEKLFF. CDR3 coding DNA: TGTGCCAGCAGCTTAGTGCCAGCTAATGAAAAACTGTTTTTT.

This chain uses TRBV4-2 with TRBJ2-7; D is unclear. V lost 0 bases, J lost 4 bases, and 7 bases lay in between. The CDR3 totals 13 residues. Germline V gene sequence: CDR1 LGHNA, CDR2 YNFKEQ. CDR3 DNA sequence: TGTGCCAGCAGCCAAGATGTAACATACGAGCAGTACTTC. Translated, it gives CASSQDVTYEQYF.

The chain employs TRBV29-1 and TRBJ2-1, with a tentative D call TRBD1 (5 bases). The CDR3 spans 14 residues. In germline, CDR1 is SQVTM, CDR2 ANQGSEA. Deletions cut 1 base from V and 4 bases from J, with 11 bases between. The CDR3 DNA sequence: TGCAGCGTTGAAGTGAGGCAGGGATACAATGAGCAGTTCTTC. Amino acid sequence: CSVEVRQGYNEQFF.

This sequence joins TRBV5-1 and TRBJ2-7, with D possibly TRBD2 on 5 matching bases. The germline V gene encodes CDR1 SGHRS and CDR2 YFSETQ. Trimming left V 7 bases short and J 4 bases short, with 21 bases between. The CDR3 length is 15 residues. Here the CDR3 DNA reads TGCGCCAGCCTCCTCACCCCCACTAGTGGGTACGAGCAGTACTTC. Its protein product is CASLLTPTSGYEQYF.